What follows are 2 T cell receptor beta chains derived from one specimen sequenced in a study of patients and donors after allogeneic stem cell transplantation. One entry per CDR3 protein, called by TCRdb with MiXCR from the RT-PCR reads. The data show about 230,000 distinct CDR3 sequences, with less than 15% seen just once and under 14% held by the top ten. The sample taken for sequencing was blood, either unsorted or a sorted T cell fraction (not recorded which). The receptors were gathered from a human donor who was either an allogeneic HSCT recipient or a stem cell or donor lymphocyte infusion donor (not recorded which). It is not recorded whose cells these are; they may come from a transplant donor.

This clonotype was found a few times. The chain carries TRBV6-6 and TRBJ2-7; TRBD2 is a possible D gene (5 bases). Per the germline V gene, CDR1 is MNHNY and CDR2 is SVGAGI (reference sequence). Deletions cut 7 bases from V and 0 bases from J, with 10 bases between. CDR3 size: 13 residues. The CDR3 region has the DNA TGTGCCAGCAAGGACTCGAGCTCCTACGAGCAGTACTTC. As protein: CASKDSSSYEQYF.

This clonotype was detected a few times. The chain has TRBV6-1 and TRBJ2-2, with D unclear. Trimming pared 7 bases from V and 0 bases from J, leaving 15 bases between. The germline gives CDR1 MNHNS, CDR2 SASEGT. The CDR3 length is 16 residues. CDR3 sequence (DNA): TGTGCCAGCACCCGATTGGAGTCAGCGAACACCGGGGAGCTGTTTTTT. Amino acids: CASTRLESANTGELFF.